This T cell receptor beta chain was found in a study of blood T cell repertoires in COVID-19. For the study at large: T cells, B-cell-depleted T cells, or PBMCs provided the cDNA or gDNA that served as material.

Authors' methods: Estimation of nucleated cell counts was performed using reference gene primer amplification. Measured with immunoSEQ multiplex PCR; TCRdb has only the in-frame clones, and not every one. V, J and clone size reflect that table, while D and trimming were determined from the DNA. The sample includes approximately 500,000 clones, roughly nine tenths of them seen just once. The CDR3 contains 15 residues. Germline assignment: CDR1 SGDLS and CDR2 YYNGEE. V lost 3 bases and J 7 bases, leaving 16 bases between the germline ends. The sequence derives from a man between 18 and 35 years old with COVID-19, enrolled during active disease. The sequenced sample was peripheral blood. The chain recombines TRBV9 with TRBJ1-4; tentative D call: TRBD1 (6 bases). CDR3 in amino acids: CASSATQGSGEKLFF. Here the CDR3 DNA reads TGTGCCAGCAGCGCCACCCAGGGGTCGGGTGAAAAACTGTTTTTT.